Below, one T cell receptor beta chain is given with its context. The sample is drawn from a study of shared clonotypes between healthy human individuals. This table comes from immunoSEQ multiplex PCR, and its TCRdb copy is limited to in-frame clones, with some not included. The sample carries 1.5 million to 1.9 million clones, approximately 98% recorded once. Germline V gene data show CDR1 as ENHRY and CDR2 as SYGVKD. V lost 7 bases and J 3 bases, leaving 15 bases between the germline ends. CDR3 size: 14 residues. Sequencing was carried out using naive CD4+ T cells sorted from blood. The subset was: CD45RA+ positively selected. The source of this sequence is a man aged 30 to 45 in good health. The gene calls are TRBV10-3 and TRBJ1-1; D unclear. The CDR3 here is CAITQTPMDTEAFF. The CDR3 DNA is TGTGCCATCACCCAGACACCTATGGACACTGAAGCTTTCTTT.